This T cell receptor (beta chain) was sequenced for a study of human T cells and chemical hapten exposure. Time point in this sample: patch test 3, about 24 weeks after DPC sensitization. This sample's treatment: therapeutic diphenylcyclopropenone sensitization with weekly scalp DPC. The CDR3 is 16 amino acids. The V and J ends lost 2 bases and 1 base respectively, with 9 bases between them. TCRdb re-called the RACE reads with MiXCR, one entry per CDR3 protein. This repertoire shows 97,000 or so distinct CDR3 sequences, about 28% found once; its top ten account for about a tenth. This clonotype was seen more than once but under ten times.

The receptor's source is a man aged 35 to 55 with alopecia areata. Some clones in this sample may be carry-over from other donors' samples. The source was whole blood, collected in connection with sensitization to the hapten diphenylcyclopropenone (DPC). The V and J genes are TRBV12-3 or TRBV12-4 and TRBJ2-6; perhaps TRBD2 as D (6 bases). CDR3 in DNA: TGTGCCAGCAGTTTACTTCGGGGGTCTGGGGCCAACGTCCTGACTTTC. This translates into CASSLLRGSGANVLTF.